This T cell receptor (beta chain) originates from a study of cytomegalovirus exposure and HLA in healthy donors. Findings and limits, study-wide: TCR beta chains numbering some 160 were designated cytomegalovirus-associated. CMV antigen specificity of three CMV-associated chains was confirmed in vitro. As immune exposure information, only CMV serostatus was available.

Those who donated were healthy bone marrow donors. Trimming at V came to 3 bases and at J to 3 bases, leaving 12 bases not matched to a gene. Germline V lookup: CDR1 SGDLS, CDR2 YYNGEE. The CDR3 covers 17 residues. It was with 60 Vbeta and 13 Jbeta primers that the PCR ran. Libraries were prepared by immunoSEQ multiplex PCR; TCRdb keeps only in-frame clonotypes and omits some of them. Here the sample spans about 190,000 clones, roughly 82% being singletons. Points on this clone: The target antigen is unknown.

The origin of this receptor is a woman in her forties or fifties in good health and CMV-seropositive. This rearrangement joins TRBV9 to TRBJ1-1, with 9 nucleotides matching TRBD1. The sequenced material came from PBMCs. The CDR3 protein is CASSATTGGSGDTEAFF. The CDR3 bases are TGTGCCAGCAGCGCCACCACAGGGGGCTCGGGCGACACTGAAGCTTTCTTT.